This T cell receptor beta chain was profiled in a study of TIL therapy for anti-PD-1-resistant metastatic lung cancer. Points from the study as a whole: Infused TIL clonotypes partially replaced the baseline blood repertoire, then decayed over months.

Remarks on this clone: Antigen unknown.

V was clipped by 4 bases and J by 5 bases, with 13 bases between them. The CDR3 runs to 14 residues. In germline, CDR1 is MNHEY, CDR2 SVGAGI. This was the immunoSEQ v3 assay. Generated by immunoSEQ multiplex PCR, the TCRdb table keeps only in-frame clones and is missing some. The profile covers tens of thousands of clones, with around 69% appearing a single time and around 6.6% taken by the ten largest. The time point was: pre-treatment sample, taken before nivolumab and TIL therapy. V and J are TRBV6-5 and TRBJ2-3; TRBD2 is a possible D gene (5 bases). The sequence was collected from a person between 25 and 79 years old with non-small cell lung cancer. The sample in question was blood, obtained at baseline. As DNA, the CDR3 is TGTGCCAGCAGTTGGGCCAGCCGGGGAGATACGCAGTATTTT. Protein: CASSWASRGDTQYF.